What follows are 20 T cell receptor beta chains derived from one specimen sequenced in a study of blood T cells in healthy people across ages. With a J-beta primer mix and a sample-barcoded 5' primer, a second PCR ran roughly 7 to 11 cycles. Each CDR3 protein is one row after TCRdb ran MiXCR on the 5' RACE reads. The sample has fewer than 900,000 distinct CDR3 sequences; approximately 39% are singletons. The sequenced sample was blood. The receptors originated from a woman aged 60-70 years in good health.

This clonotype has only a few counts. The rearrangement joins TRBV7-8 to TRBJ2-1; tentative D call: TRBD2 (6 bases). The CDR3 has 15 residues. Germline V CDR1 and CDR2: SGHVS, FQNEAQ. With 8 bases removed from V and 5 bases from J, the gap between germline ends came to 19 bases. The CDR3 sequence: CASLTLGTSDNEQFF. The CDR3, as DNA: TGTGCCAGCCTGACTCTCGGGACTTCCGACAATGAGCAGTTCTTC.

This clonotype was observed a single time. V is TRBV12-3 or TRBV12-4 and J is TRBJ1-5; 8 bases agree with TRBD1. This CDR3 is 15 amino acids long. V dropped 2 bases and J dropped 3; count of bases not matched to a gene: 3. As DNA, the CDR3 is TGTGCCAGCAGTTTAACCAGGGGGCCCAATCAGCCCCAGCATTTT. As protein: CASSLTRGPNQPQHF.

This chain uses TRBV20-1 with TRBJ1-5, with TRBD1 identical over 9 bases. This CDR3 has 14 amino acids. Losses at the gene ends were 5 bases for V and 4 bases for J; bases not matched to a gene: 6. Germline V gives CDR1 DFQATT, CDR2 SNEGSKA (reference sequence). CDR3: CSAPSGQGNQPQHF. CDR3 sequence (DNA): TGCAGTGCTCCGTCGGGACAGGGTAATCAGCCCCAGCATTTT.

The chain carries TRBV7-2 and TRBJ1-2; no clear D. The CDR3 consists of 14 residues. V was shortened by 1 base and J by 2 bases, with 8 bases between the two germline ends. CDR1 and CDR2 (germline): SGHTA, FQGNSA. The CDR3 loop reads CASSLGYQNYGYTF. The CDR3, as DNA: TGTGCCAGCAGCTTAGGTTACCAGAACTATGGCTACACCTTC.

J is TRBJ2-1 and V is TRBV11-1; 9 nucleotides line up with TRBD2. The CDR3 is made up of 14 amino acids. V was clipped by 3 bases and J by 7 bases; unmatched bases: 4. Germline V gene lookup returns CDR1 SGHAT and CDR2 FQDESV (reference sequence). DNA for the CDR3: TGTGCCAGCAGCTTTCGCGGGAGGGAGAATGAGCAGTTCTTC. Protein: CASSFRGRENEQFF.

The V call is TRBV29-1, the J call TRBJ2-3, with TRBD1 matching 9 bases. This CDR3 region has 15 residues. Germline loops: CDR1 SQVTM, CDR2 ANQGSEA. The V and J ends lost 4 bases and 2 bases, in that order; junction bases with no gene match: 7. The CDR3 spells CSVGGQGGPTDTQYF. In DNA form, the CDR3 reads TGCAGCGTTGGGGGACAGGGTGGACCCACAGATACGCAGTATTTT.

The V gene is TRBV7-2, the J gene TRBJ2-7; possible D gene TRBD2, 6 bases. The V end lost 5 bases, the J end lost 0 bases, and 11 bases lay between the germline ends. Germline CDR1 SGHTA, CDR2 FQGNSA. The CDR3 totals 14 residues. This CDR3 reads CASSPWGVSYEQYF. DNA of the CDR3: TGTGCCAGCAGCCCTTGGGGGGTCTCCTACGAGCAGTACTTC.

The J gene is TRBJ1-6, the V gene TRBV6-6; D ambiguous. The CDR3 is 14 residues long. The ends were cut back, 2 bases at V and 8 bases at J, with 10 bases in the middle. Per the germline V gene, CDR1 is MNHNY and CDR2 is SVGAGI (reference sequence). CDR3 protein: CASSYGIHDSPLHF. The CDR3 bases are TGTGCCAGCAGTTACGGCATCCACGATTCACCCCTCCACTTT.

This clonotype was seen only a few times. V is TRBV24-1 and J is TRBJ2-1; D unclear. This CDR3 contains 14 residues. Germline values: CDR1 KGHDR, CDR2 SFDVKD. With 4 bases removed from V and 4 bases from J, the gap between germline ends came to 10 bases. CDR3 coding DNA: TGTGCCACCAGTGACTGGACCGGTTACAATGAGCAGTTCTTC. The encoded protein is CATSDWTGYNEQFF.

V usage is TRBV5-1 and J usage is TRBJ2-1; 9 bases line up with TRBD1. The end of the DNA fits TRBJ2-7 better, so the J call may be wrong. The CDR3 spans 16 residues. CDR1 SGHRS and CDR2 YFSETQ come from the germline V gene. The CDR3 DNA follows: TGCGCCAGCAGCTTACAGGGGGCTAGCTCCTACAATGAGCAGTACTTC. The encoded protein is CASSLQGASSYNEQYF.

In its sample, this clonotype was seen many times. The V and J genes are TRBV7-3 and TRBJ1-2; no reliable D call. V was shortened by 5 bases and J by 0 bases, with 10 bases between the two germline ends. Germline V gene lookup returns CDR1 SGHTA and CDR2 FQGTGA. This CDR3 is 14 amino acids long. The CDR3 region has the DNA TGTGCCAGCAGCCTCGGGTCAACTAACTATGGCTACACCTTC. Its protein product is CASSLGSTNYGYTF.

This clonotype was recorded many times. The CDR3 spells CASSEMTSGGRDEQFF. The DNA for the CDR3 is TGTGCCAGCAGTGAAATGACTAGCGGGGGCAGGGATGAGCAGTTCTTC. The rearrangement joins TRBV25-1 to TRBJ2-1, with 12 bases that match TRBD2. Germline loops: CDR1 MGHDK, CDR2 SYGVNS. CDR3 length: 16 amino acids. V lost 2 bases, J lost 8 bases, and 7 bases stayed unmatched.

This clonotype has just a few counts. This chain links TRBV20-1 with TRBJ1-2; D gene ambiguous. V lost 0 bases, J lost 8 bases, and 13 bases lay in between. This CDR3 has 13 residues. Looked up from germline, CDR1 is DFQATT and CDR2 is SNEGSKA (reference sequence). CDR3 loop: CSARDLVGRGYTF. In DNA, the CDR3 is TGCAGTGCTAGAGATTTGGTAGGGCGAGGCTACACCTTC.

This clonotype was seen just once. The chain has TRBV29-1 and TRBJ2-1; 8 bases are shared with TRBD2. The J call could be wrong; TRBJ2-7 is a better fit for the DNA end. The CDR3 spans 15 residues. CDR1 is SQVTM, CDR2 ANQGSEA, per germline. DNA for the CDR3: TGCAGCGTCCCCCGGGGGGCGGGAGGACACAATGAGCAGTACTTC. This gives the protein CSVPRGAGGHNEQYF.

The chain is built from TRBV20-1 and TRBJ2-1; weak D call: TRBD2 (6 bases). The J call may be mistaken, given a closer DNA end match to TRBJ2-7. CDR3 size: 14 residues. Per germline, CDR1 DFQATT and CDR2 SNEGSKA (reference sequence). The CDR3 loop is CSARNLAGTYEQYF. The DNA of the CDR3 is TGCAGTGCTAGGAACTTGGCGGGGACCTACGAGCAGTACTTC.

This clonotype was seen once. The CDR3 DNA follows: TGTGCCAGCAGCCAAGAAAGCGACAACTACAATGAGCAGTACTTC. This gives the protein CASSQESDNYNEQYF. The chain employs TRBV3-1 and TRBJ2-5; D remains unclear. Germline CDR1 LGHDT, CDR2 YNNKEL (reference sequence). The CDR3 is 15 amino acids. V lost 0 bases to trimming and J lost 11 bases, with 19 bases between them.

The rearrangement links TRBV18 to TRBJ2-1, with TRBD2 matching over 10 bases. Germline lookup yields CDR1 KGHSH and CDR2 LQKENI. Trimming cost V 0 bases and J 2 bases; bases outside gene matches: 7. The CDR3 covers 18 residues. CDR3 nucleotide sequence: TGTGCCAGCTCACCACCTCTTAGCGGGAGGAGAGCCTACAATGAGCAGTTCTTC. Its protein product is CASSPPLSGRRAYNEQFF.

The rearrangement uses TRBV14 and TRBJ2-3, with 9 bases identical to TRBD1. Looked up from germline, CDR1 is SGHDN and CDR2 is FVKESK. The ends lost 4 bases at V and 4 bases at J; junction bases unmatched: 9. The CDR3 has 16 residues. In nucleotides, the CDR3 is TGTGCCAGCAGCCGCCAACAGGGGGCGTTCGCAGATACGCAGTATTTT. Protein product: CASSRQQGAFADTQYF.

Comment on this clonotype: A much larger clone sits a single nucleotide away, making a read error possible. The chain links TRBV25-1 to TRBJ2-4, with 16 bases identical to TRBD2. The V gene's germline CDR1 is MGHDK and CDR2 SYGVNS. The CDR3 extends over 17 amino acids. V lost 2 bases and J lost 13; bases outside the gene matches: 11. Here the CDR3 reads CASSEGTSGGARDEQYF. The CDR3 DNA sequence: TGTGCCAGCAGTGAAGGGACTAGCGGGGGGGCCAGGGATGAGCAGTACTTC.

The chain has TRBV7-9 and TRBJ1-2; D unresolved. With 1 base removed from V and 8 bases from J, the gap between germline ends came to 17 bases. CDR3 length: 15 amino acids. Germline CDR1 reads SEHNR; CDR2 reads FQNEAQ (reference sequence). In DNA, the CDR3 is TGTGCCAGCAGCTTAGTTGGGATTGAATCGGGCGGCTACACCTTC. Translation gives CASSLVGIESGGYTF.